This T cell receptor (beta chain) was sequenced for a study of cytomegalovirus exposure and HLA in healthy donors. The protocol was immunoSEQ multiplex PCR, while the TCRdb copy is restricted to in-frame clones and leaves out a portion. The sample lists 200,000 or so clones; roughly 80% were seen once. The CDR3 is 14 residues long. J gave up 8 bases and V 6 bases, and 8 bases lay outside the gene matches. The V gene's germline CDR1 is WSHSY and CDR2 SAAADI. The sample comprised PBMCs. The source of this sequence is a woman younger than 30 in good health and CMV-seronegative. The rearrangement links TRBV10-2 to TRBJ2-1, with 9 bases identical to TRBD2. Written as DNA, the CDR3 is TGCGCCAGCAGCGAGACGGCGGGAGGGTATGAGCAGTTCTTC. This encodes CASSETAGGYEQFF.